One and the same sample provided the 10 T cell receptor beta chains below, sequenced in a study of OX40 agonist ivuxolimab in advanced cancers. Assay: immunoSEQ multiplex PCR; the TCRdb copy retains only in-frame clones and omits some. The repertoire holds over 70,000 clones, with about 87% as singletons. The starting material was CD4+ or CD8+ T cells sorted from blood, obtained in a trial of the OX40 agonist ivuxolimab. The source of these receptors is an adult with an advanced solid tumor such as melanoma, head and neck, liver or kidney cancer.

This chain joins TRBV9 and TRBJ2-1, with 7 bases fitting TRBD1. The CDR3 totals 16 residues. The V and J ends lost 2 bases and 1 base, in that order; junction bases with no gene match: 6. Looked up from germline, CDR1 is SGDLS and CDR2 is YYNGEE. The CDR3: CASSVSGGVSYNEQFF. In DNA form, the CDR3 reads TGTGCCAGCAGCGTCTCAGGGGGTGTATCCTACAATGAGCAGTTCTTC. The full variable domain, with the rest looked up from reference TRBV9 and TRBJ2-1, is DSGVTQTPKHLITATGQRVTLRCSPRSGDLSVYWYQQSLDQGLQFLIQYYNGEERAKGNILERFSAQQFPDLHSELNLSSLELGDSALYFCASSVSGGVSYNEQFFGPGTRLTVL.

This clone has just one count. The rearrangement uses TRBV2 and TRBJ2-3, with D unclear. V lost 7 bases and J lost 4, with 12 bases in between. The CDR3 consists of 13 residues. CDR1 and CDR2 (germline): SNHLY, FYNNEI. CDR3 bases: TGTGCCAGCATTGACTCAGGCCCAGATACGCAGTATTTT. Its translation is CASIDSGPDTQYF.

The chain couples TRBV14 to TRBJ2-1; D is perhaps TRBD1 or TRBD2 (5 bases each). Trimming cost V 2 bases and J 3 bases, with 8 bases left between them. There are 14 residues in the CDR3. From germline, CDR1 is SGHDN and CDR2 FVKESK. CDR3 sequence (DNA): TGTGCCAGCAGCCAACCGGGACGCTACAATGAGCAGTTCTTC. Translating it yields CASSQPGRYNEQFF. The full variable domain, with the rest looked up from reference TRBV14 and TRBJ2-1, is EAGVTQFPSHSVIEKGQTVTLRCDPISGHDNLYWYRRVMGKEIKFLLHFVKESKQDESGMPNNRFLAERTGGTYSTLKVQPAELEDSGVYFCASSQPGRYNEQFFGPGTRLTVL.

Comments on this clone: The sample carries other DNA sequences with the same CDR3. The chain couples TRBV14 to TRBJ2-5; unclear D gene. From germline, CDR1 is SGHDN and CDR2 FVKESK. This CDR3 region has 12 residues. The V end lost 1 base, the J end lost 5 bases, and 5 bases lay between the germline ends. The CDR3 DNA is TGTGCCAGCAGCCAAGTGGGTGAGACCCAGTACTTC. Translating it yields CASSQVGETQYF.

V gene TRBV7-3 combines with J gene TRBJ2-2; D possibly corresponds to TRBD2 (6 bases). This CDR3 is 18 amino acids long. CDR1 and CDR2 (germline): SGHTA, FQGTGA. Trimming cost V 2 bases and J 0 bases, with 16 bases left between them. CDR3 sequence: CASSLFPTLAANTGELFF. In DNA, the CDR3 is TGTGCCAGCAGCTTATTCCCTACCTTAGCGGCGAACACCGGGGAGCTGTTTTTT.

The chain recombines TRBV5-1 with TRBJ1-1, with D perhaps matching TRBD1 (5 bases). The V end lost 4 bases, the J end lost 1 base, and 20 bases lay between the germline ends. Germline lookup yields CDR1 SGHRS and CDR2 YFSETQ. The CDR3 totals 17 residues. The CDR3 coding sequence is TGCGCCAGCAGCACCCGGGGGTTAGGGCCTGGGAACACTGAAGCTTTCTTT. The encoded protein is CASSTRGLGPGNTEAFF.

The chain has TRBV5-6 and TRBJ2-7, with D perhaps being TRBD1 or TRBD2 (6 bases each). V was shortened by 2 bases and J by 3 bases, with 12 bases between the two germline ends. Germline values: CDR1 SGHDT, CDR2 YYEEEE. CDR3 length: 14 residues. The CDR3 here is CASSFRGRDYEQYF. CDR3 DNA: TGTGCCAGCAGCTTCCGGGGGCGCGACTACGAGCAGTACTTC.

The chain combines TRBV5-1 with TRBJ2-7; 9 bases match TRBD1. Trimming at V came to 0 bases and at J to 3 bases, leaving 1 base not matched to a gene. Germline loops: CDR1 SGHRS, CDR2 YFSETQ. CDR3 length equals 14 residues. CDR3 coding DNA: TGCGCCAGCAGCTTGGACAGGGGGCTCTACGAGCAGTACTTC. Translation: CASSLDRGLYEQYF.

This clone appeared a single time. The rearrangement links TRBV7-9 to TRBJ1-4; D unresolved. Trimming shortened V by 5 bases and J by 0 bases, and 10 bases separated the two germline ends. CDR3 size: 15 residues. CDR1 is SEHNR, CDR2 FQNEAQ, per germline (reference sequence). CDR3 sequence reads: CASSPTGATNEKLFF. The CDR3 DNA follows: TGTGCCAGCAGCCCCACCGGGGCAACTAATGAAAAACTGTTTTTT.

CDR3 DNA: TGTGCCAGTAGTCCGACAGAGGGGCGAACGGCGGAAGCTTTCTTT. Protein product: CASSPTEGRTAEAFF. The genes are TRBV19 and TRBJ1-1; TRBD1 is a possible D gene (5 bases). Per germline, CDR1 LNHDA and CDR2 SQIVND (reference sequence). With 5 bases removed from V and 8 bases from J, the gap between germline ends came to 21 bases. This CDR3 comprises 15 residues.